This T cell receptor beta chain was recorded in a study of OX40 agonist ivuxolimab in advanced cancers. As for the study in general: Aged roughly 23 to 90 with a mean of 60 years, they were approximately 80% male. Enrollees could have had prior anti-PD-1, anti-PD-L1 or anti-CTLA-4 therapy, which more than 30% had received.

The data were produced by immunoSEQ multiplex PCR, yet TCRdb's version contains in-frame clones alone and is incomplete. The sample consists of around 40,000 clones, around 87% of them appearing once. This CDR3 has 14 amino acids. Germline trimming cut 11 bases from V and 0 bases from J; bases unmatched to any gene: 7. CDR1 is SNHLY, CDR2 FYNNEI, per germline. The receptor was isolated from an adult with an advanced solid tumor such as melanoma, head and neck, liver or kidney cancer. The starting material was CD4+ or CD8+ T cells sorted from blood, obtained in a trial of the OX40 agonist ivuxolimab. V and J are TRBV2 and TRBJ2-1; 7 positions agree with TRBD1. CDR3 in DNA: TGTGCCGGAAGTCGGGACAGCTCCTACAATGAGCAGTTCTTC. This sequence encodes CAGSRDSSYNEQFF.